The 15 T cell receptor beta chains presented below share a single source sample, sequenced in a study of OX40 agonist ivuxolimab in advanced cancers. Assay: immunoSEQ multiplex PCR; the TCRdb copy retains only in-frame clones and omits some. The table shows tens of thousands of clones, with approximately 80% occurring only once. The sample was CD4+ or CD8+ T cells sorted from blood, taken in a trial of the OX40 agonist ivuxolimab. These receptors all come from an adult with an advanced solid tumor such as melanoma, head and neck, liver or kidney cancer.

V and J are TRBV11-3 and TRBJ1-2; D ambiguous. Germline CDR1 is SGHNT and CDR2 is YENEEA. This CDR3 has 13 residues. Trimming cost V 5 bases and J 4 bases, with 11 bases left between them. The CDR3 here is CASSLFAGYGYTF. The CDR3 nucleotides are TGTGCCAGCAGCCTCTTCGCGGGCTATGGCTACACCTTC.

This clone qualifies as medium-sized. This chain connects TRBV6-5 to TRBJ2-2; D is undetermined. Germline CDR1 reads MNHEY; CDR2 reads SVGAGI. The V end lost 2 bases, the J end lost 4 bases, and 5 bases lay between the germline ends. The CDR3 is made up of 13 amino acids. Written as DNA, the CDR3 is TGTGCCAGCAGTTACCGAGGCACCGGGGAGCTGTTTTTT. Residues: CASSYRGTGELFF.

The genes are TRBV5-1 and TRBJ2-2; D may correspond to TRBD1 or TRBD2 (5 bases each). V lost 2 bases, J lost 4 bases, and 12 bases lay in between. CDR1 is SGHRS and CDR2 is YFSETQ in the germline V gene. The length of the CDR3 is 15 residues. The CDR3 DNA follows: TGCGCCAGCAGCTTCGCCGGGGCCACCACCGGGGAGCTGTTTTTT. Translating gives CASSFAGATTGELFF.

The chain links TRBV7-2 to TRBJ1-5; no reliable D call. Germline V lookup: CDR1 SGHTA, CDR2 FQGNSA. The CDR3 has 14 amino acids. V lost 2 bases and J lost 3, with 8 bases in between. CDR3 in amino acids: CASSLSQLNQPQHF. CDR3 DNA sequence: TGTGCCAGCAGCTTATCACAGCTCAATCAGCCCCAGCATTTT. Supplemented by reference TRBV7-2 and TRBJ1-5, the full variable domain reads GAGVSQSPSNKVTEKGKDVELRCDPISGHTALYWYRQSLGQGLEFLIYFQGNSAPDKSGLPSDRFSAERTGGSVSTLTIQRTQQEDSAVYLCASSLSQLNQPQHFGDGTRLSIL.

The chain links TRBV10-1 to TRBJ2-3; 9 nucleotides line up with TRBD1. This CDR3 comprises 14 residues. J lost 5 bases, V lost 3 bases, and 3 bases had no gene match. In germline, CDR1 is WNHNN, CDR2 SYGVQD (reference sequence). CDR3 loop: CASSEQGAKDTQYF. The CDR3 DNA sequence: TGCGCCAGCAGTGAACAGGGGGCTAAAGATACGCAGTATTTT.

The rearrangement joins TRBV29-1 to TRBJ2-1; 10 bases map to TRBD1. Germline values: CDR1 SQVTM, CDR2 ANQGSEA. The V and J ends lost 5 bases and 7 bases, in that order; junction bases with no gene match: 11. The CDR3 has 15 residues. The CDR3 reads CSVSRDRGAWNEQFF. CDR3 sequence (DNA): TGCAGCGTTAGCCGGGACAGGGGTGCGTGGAATGAGCAGTTCTTC.

The V and J genes are TRBV5-1 and TRBJ2-2; D ambiguous. The CDR3 sequence is 15 residues long. Trimming pared 0 bases from V and 6 bases from J, leaving 12 bases between. The germline gives CDR1 SGHRS, CDR2 YFSETQ. In nucleotides, the CDR3 is TGCGCCAGCAGCTTGGTCTTCGGTGTGGCCGGGGAGCTGTTTTTT. Translating it yields CASSLVFGVAGELFF.

A word on this clone: Other DNA sequences in the same sample also yield this CDR3. The chain employs TRBV5-1 and TRBJ2-7; 11 bases fit TRBD1. Germline V gene sequence: CDR1 SGHRS, CDR2 YFSETQ. This CDR3 is 14 amino acids long. Losses at the gene ends were 3 bases for V and 4 bases for J; bases not matched to a gene: 3. As DNA, the CDR3 is TGCGCCAGCAGCTCCGGGACAGGGGGGTACGAGCAGTACGTC. Residues: CASSSGTGGYEQYV.

The chain recombines TRBV2 with TRBJ1-1; 7 nucleotides align to TRBD1. V lost 4 bases to trimming and J lost 3 bases; unmatched junction nucleotides: 5. The CDR3 length is 14 residues. Germline CDR1 is SNHLY and CDR2 is FYNNEI. The CDR3 region is CASSVARGDTEAFF. CDR3 nucleotides: TGTGCCAGCAGTGTCGCCAGGGGGGACACTGAAGCTTTCTTT.

This chain connects TRBV6-5 to TRBJ2-3; the match to TRBD1 covers 7 bases. This CDR3 has 13 residues. Germline lookup yields CDR1 MNHEY and CDR2 SVGAGI. V shed 5 bases and J 3 bases; nucleotides not matched to a gene: 2. CDR3 coding DNA: TGTGCCAGCAGTCGACAGGGTACAGATACGCAGTATTTT. Its translation: CASSRQGTDTQYF.

The chain links TRBV4-2 to TRBJ2-1; 9 nucleotides line up with TRBD2. With 4 bases clipped from V and 4 bases from J, the junction kept 14 bases outside the gene matches. The CDR3 is 18 amino acids. Germline CDR1 and CDR2: LGHNA and YNFKEQ. CDR3 sequence: CASSRLPPLAGQYNEQFF. Written as DNA, the CDR3 is TGTGCCAGCAGCCGCCTCCCCCCACTAGCGGGCCAATACAATGAGCAGTTCTTC.

The V call is TRBV6-1, the J call TRBJ2-7, with 8 bases that match TRBD1. The trim removed 4 bases at V and 2 bases at J, leaving 7 bases unmatched. In germline, CDR1 is MNHNS, CDR2 SASEGT. The CDR3 totals 15 residues. CDR3 region: CASSGSGTGTYEQYF. The CDR3 DNA follows: TGTGCCAGCAGTGGGTCCGGGACAGGCACCTACGAGCAGTACTTC.

The chain carries TRBV2 and TRBJ1-4; D remains ambiguous. The CDR3 has 14 residues. Germline lookup yields CDR1 SNHLY and CDR2 FYNNEI. Trimming removed 4 bases at V and 3 bases at J, with 9 bases between. The CDR3 loop is CASSVAWSNEKLFF. The CDR3, as DNA: TGTGCCAGCAGTGTCGCATGGTCTAATGAAAAACTGTTTTTT.

The genes are TRBV7-2 and TRBJ2-4; 9 bases are a match to TRBD1. The V and J ends lost 5 bases and 4 bases, in that order; junction bases with no gene match: 3. This CDR3 has 14 amino acids. Germline CDR1 is SGHTA and CDR2 is FQGNSA. The chain's CDR3 is CASSADRGKNIQYF. CDR3 bases: TGTGCCAGCAGCGCGGACAGGGGAAAAAACATTCAGTACTTC.

This clone was detected once. The V gene is TRBV27, the J gene TRBJ1-2; D is uncertain. Germline V CDR1 and CDR2: MNHEY, SMNVEV (reference sequence). This CDR3 region has 13 residues. V lost 5 bases to trimming and J lost 4 bases, with 11 bases between them. CDR3 protein: CASSPLVPYGYTF. Written as DNA, the CDR3 is TGTGCCAGCAGTCCTCTAGTACCCTATGGCTACACCTTC.